This T cell receptor beta chain was identified during a study of patients and donors after allogeneic stem cell transplantation. Trimming removed 3 bases from V and 9 bases from J, with 18 bases in between. Germline V gene sequence: CDR1 KGHSH, CDR2 LQKENI. This CDR3 has 14 residues. In TCRdb, the RT-PCR reads were re-called with MiXCR into one record per CDR3 protein. Among 410,000 or so distinct CDR3 sequences listed, 16% were seen once. This clonotype was seen more than once but under ten times. This TCR derives from a human donor who was either an allogeneic HSCT recipient or a stem cell or donor lymphocyte infusion donor (not recorded which). It is not recorded whose cells these are; they may come from a transplant donor. Sequencing was done on a sample of blood, either unsorted or a sorted T cell fraction (not recorded which). J is TRBJ2-7 and V is TRBV18; the D gene is possibly TRBD2 (6 bases). CDR3 sequence (DNA): TGTGCCAGCTCACCCATAACCGGGACTCCACGGCAGTACTTC. This encodes CASSPITGTPRQYF.